This T cell receptor (beta chain) originates from a study of cytomegalovirus exposure and HLA in healthy donors. Regarding the study as a whole: The classifier reportedly diagnosed cytomegalovirus status with high sensitivity and specificity. Cytomegalovirus-associated TCR beta chains were listed, numbering some 180. The tendency of first-cohort TCR clusters to co-occur in the 90 to 150 validation repertoires was the finding of a later analysis. In vitro checks showed that a few CMV-associated chains really do target CMV antigens.

Regarding this clone: Antigen: not known.

Only in-frame clones appear in the TCRdb table, and some are missing; sequencing was by immunoSEQ multiplex PCR. The table shows some 150,000 clones, with 85% to 90% occurring only once. CDR1 is MNHNS and CDR2 is SASEGT in the germline V gene. Between the trimmed V and J ends, which lost 4 bases and 6 bases, there was a span of 16 bases. The CDR3 length is 14 residues. Sequenced: PBMCs. The chain couples TRBV6-1 to TRBJ2-7; D not certain. This TCR was recovered from a woman under 30 in good health and CMV-seropositive. CDR3: CASSVESPLSEQYF. The CDR3 DNA follows: TGTGCCAGCAGTGTTGAGAGCCCCCTGTCCGAGCAGTACTTC.